The entry below gives a single TCR beta chain sequence along with its context. What it binds is not known. These data belong to a study of a mutant IDH1 vaccine in newly diagnosed glioma. Study-level background: Radiotherapy alone preceded vaccination by 4-6 weeks; alternatively, vaccination started with temozolomide cycles. Visit V12 was at week 35; visit V13 was at week 47.

Regarding time point: week 47, end of study. Vaccination used 300 ug of mutant IDH1 20-mer peptide per dose, with topical imiquimod. Patients received eight vaccinations in weeks 1, 3, 5, 7, 11, 15, 19, 23. Assay: immunoSEQ multiplex PCR; the TCRdb copy retains only in-frame clones and omits some. The table shows around 94,000 clones, with around 92% occurring only once. Germline V gene data show CDR1 as SNHLY and CDR2 as FYNNEI. The CDR3 length is 15 residues. The rearrangement joins TRBV2 to TRBJ2-5; TRBD1 matches at 10 bases. The J call may not be correct, given that the DNA end is closer to TRBJ2-7. The sequence was obtained from a woman in her forties or fifties with glioma. The sample was PBMCs, taken from a glioma patient whose treatment included an IDH1 peptide vaccine. CDR3 in DNA: TGTGCCAGCAGGGCCGGACAGGGGGGTTCCTACGAGCAGTACTTC. Translating it yields CASRAGQGGSYEQYF.